This TCR beta chain derives from a study of blood T cell repertoires in COVID-19. Profiling relied on immunoSEQ multiplex PCR, and the TCRdb table lists in-frame clones only, not all of them. The profile shows around 250,000 clones, around 90% of them singletons. Looked up from germline, CDR1 is SGHRS and CDR2 is YFSETQ. The V end lost 0 bases, the J end lost 1 base, and 10 bases lay between the germline ends. The length of the CDR3 is 15 residues. This sequence was found in a woman aged 55 to 70 with COVID-19, enrolled during active disease. The V call is TRBV5-1, the J call TRBJ1-1; D gene ambiguous. Specimen: peripheral blood. This chain's CDR3 is CASSLAGPGNTEAFF. CDR3 nucleotides: TGCGCCAGCAGCTTGGCAGGCCCCGGGAACACTGAAGCTTTCTTT.